This T cell receptor (beta chain) was sequenced for a study of a mutant IDH1 vaccine in newly diagnosed glioma. Looking at the study overall: Pretreatment consisted of radiotherapy, temozolomide, or both, with most receiving both. Overall study results and limits: Pseudoprogression seemed unlinked to shifts in top peripheral T cell clonotypes.

Trimming took 2 bases from V and 8 from J, leaving 7 bases between them. The CDR3 has 10 residues. Germline values: CDR1 GTSNPN, CDR2 SVGIG (reference sequence). The assay was immunoSEQ multiplex PCR, and TCRdb's table has in-frame clones only and misses some. The table includes 70,000 to 95,000 clones, 75% to 90% detected once. This sample's time point: week 23, last vaccination. Every vaccination contained 300 ug of the mutant IDH1 20-mer peptide and was paired with topical imiquimod. New WHO grade 3 or 4 IDH1-mutant, ATRX-lost astrocytomas were present in all donors. With respect to this clone: Its antigen remains unknown.

The TCR was taken from a woman aged 45-59 years with glioma. This specimen was PBMCs, taken from a glioma patient whose treatment included an IDH1 peptide vaccine. The chain is built from TRBV30 and TRBJ2-7; no clear D. The CDR3 nucleotides read TGTGCCTGGAGTAGAGCCCAGCAGTACTTC. It encodes CAWSRAQQYF. The full variable domain, with the rest looked up from reference TRBV30 and TRBJ2-7, is SQTIHQWPATLVQPVGSPLSLECTVEGTSNPNLYWYRQAAGRGLQLLFYSVGIGQISSEVPQNLSASRPQDRQFILSSKKLLLSDSGFYLCAWSRAQQYFGPGTRLTVT.